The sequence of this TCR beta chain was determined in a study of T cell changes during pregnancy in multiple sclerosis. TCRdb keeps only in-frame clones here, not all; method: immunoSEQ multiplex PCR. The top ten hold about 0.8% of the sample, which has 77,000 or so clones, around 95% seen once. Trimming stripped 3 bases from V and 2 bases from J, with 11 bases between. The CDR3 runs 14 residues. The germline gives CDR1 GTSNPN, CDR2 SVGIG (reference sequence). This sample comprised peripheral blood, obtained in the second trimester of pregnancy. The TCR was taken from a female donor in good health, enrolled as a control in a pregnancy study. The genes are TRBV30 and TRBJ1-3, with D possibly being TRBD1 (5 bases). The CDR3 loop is CAWSRAGTGNTIYF. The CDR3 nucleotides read TGTGCCTGGAGCAGGGCGGGGACTGGAAACACCATATATTTT.